This T cell receptor beta chain is from a study of OX40 agonist ivuxolimab in advanced cancers. The investigators sampled blood at baseline, at cycle 4 day 1, and at cycle 7 day 1. TCRdb's copy holds only in-frame clones and misses some; the assay was immunoSEQ multiplex PCR. Altogether about 79,000 clones are present, approximately 84% being singletons, with the ten largest covering around 0.5%. Regarding the study as a whole: Among the nonresponders, some also had low normalized T-cell clonal expansion. CD4+ and CD8+ blood T cells expanded clonally by week 6 at 0.1 to 3.0 mg/kg. Antigens targeted by the expanded peripheral T cells were not determined.

Regarding this clone: Its antigen is still unknown.

V was clipped by 0 bases and J by 0 bases, with 9 bases between them. The CDR3 has 16 residues. Germline lookup yields CDR1 SGDLS and CDR2 YYNGEE. The clonotype was recovered from an adult with an advanced solid tumor such as melanoma, head and neck, liver or kidney cancer. The specimen was CD4+ or CD8+ T cells sorted from blood, collected in a trial of the OX40 agonist ivuxolimab. The V and J genes are TRBV9 and TRBJ2-2, with D unresolved. The CDR3 bases are TGTGCCAGCAGCGTAGAAAAGGTTACGAACACCGGGGAGCTGTTTTTT. Its protein is CASSVEKVTNTGELFF.